Listed below are T cell receptor beta chains from one sample, sequenced in a study of cytomegalovirus exposure and HLA in healthy donors. The repertoire was sequenced with immunoSEQ multiplex PCR; TCRdb's copy has only in-frame clones and lacks some. The data contain more than 250,000 clones, about 90% of them seen just once; the ten biggest clones take up roughly 2.3%. The specimen sequenced was PBMCs. These receptors came from a woman between 18 and 30 years old in good health and CMV-seronegative. The CDR3 runs from the conserved cysteine through the conserved F or W. The order of the fields is CDR3 length, D gene, clone size, V gene, J gene, CDR3 protein, CDR3 DNA. A D gene is named only where the DNA matches it firmly. Part of the rows lack a size; the others show once, few, many or a class for expanded clones.

len: 14; d_gene: .; abundance: .; v_gene: TRBV7-6; j_gene: TRBJ2-1; CDR3aa: CASSQRAIYNEQFF; CDR3nt: TGTGCCAGCAGCCAGAGGGCAATCTACAATGAGCAGTTCTTC
len: 18; d_gene: TRBD1; abundance: .; v_gene: TRBV5-6; j_gene: TRBJ1-1; CDR3aa: CASSPPFRDRDYGTEAFF; CDR3nt: TGTGCCAGCAGTCCTCCCTTCCGGGACAGGGATTATGGCACTGAAGCTTTCTTT
len: 13; d_gene: .; abundance: .; v_gene: TRBV7-2; j_gene: TRBJ2-5; CDR3aa: CASSLARQETQYF; CDR3nt: TGTGCCAGCAGCTTAGCTCGGCAAGAGACCCAGTACTTC
len: 13; d_gene: TRBD1; abundance: few; v_gene: TRBV5-4; j_gene: TRBJ1-1; CDR3aa: CASSITDRGGAFF; CDR3nt: TGTGCCAGCAGCATAACAGACAGGGGTGGGGCTTTCTTT
len: 14; d_gene: .; abundance: .; v_gene: TRBV2; j_gene: TRBJ1-1; CDR3aa: CASRPGALNTEAFF; CDR3nt: TGTGCCAGCAGGCCTGGGGCGTTGAACACTGAAGCTTTCTTT
len: 15; d_gene: TRBD1; abundance: .; v_gene: TRBV6-5; j_gene: TRBJ2-7; CDR3aa: CASSYSGRGQGRQYF; CDR3nt: TGTGCCAGCAGTTACTCGGGCAGGGGGCAGGGGCGACAGTACTTC
len: 15; d_gene: .; abundance: .; v_gene: TRBV29-1; j_gene: TRBJ2-1; CDR3aa: CSVEGSSYSYNEQFF; CDR3nt: TGCAGCGTTGAAGGGTCCTCCTACTCCTACAATGAGCAGTTCTTC
len: 13; d_gene: TRBD1; abundance: .; v_gene: TRBV6-1; j_gene: TRBJ2-7; CDR3aa: CASRGGTGGEQYF; CDR3nt: TGTGCCAGCAGGGGAGGGACAGGGGGCGAGCAGTACTTC
len: 16; d_gene: TRBD1; abundance: once; v_gene: TRBV11-2; j_gene: TRBJ1-3; CDR3aa: CASSLGTGPPGNTIYF; CDR3nt: TGTGCCAGCAGCTTAGGGACAGGGCCTCCTGGAAACACCATATATTTT
len: 13; d_gene: TRBD1; abundance: .; v_gene: TRBV2; j_gene: TRBJ2-7; CDR3aa: CASIPQGAYEQYF; CDR3nt: TGTGCCAGCATACCCCAGGGGGCTTACGAGCAGTACTTC
len: 16; d_gene: .; abundance: .; v_gene: TRBV6-1; j_gene: TRBJ2-7; CDR3aa: CASSESAHPSSYEQYF; CDR3nt: TGTGCCAGCAGTGAATCCGCGCATCCAAGTTCCTACGAGCAGTACTTC
len: 13; d_gene: .; abundance: few; v_gene: TRBV27; j_gene: TRBJ1-1; CDR3aa: CASSLAGRTEAFF; CDR3nt: TGTGCCAGCAGTCTTGCGGGGAGGACTGAAGCTTTCTTT
len: 12; d_gene: .; abundance: .; v_gene: TRBV10-3; j_gene: TRBJ1-2; CDR3aa: CAISDTGFGYTF; CDR3nt: TGTGCCATCAGTGATACAGGGTTTGGCTACACCTTC
len: 13; d_gene: .; abundance: .; v_gene: TRBV5-1; j_gene: TRBJ1-6; CDR3aa: CASSLDFNSPLHF; CDR3nt: TGCGCCAGCAGCTTGGACTTCAATTCACCCCTCCACTTT
len: 14; d_gene: TRBD2; abundance: once; v_gene: TRBV2; j_gene: TRBJ2-1; CDR3aa: CASSQRGDYNEQFF; CDR3nt: TGTGCCAGCAGTCAGCGGGGGGACTACAATGAGCAGTTCTTC
len: 17; d_gene: TRBD2; abundance: .; v_gene: TRBV15; j_gene: TRBJ2-1; CDR3aa: CATSRDRTSGVHNEQFF; CDR3nt: TGTGCCACCAGCAGAGATAGGACTAGCGGCGTTCACAATGAGCAGTTCTTC
len: 14; d_gene: .; abundance: .; v_gene: TRBV7-2; j_gene: TRBJ2-5; CDR3aa: CASSSRDWQETQYF; CDR3nt: TGTGCCAGCAGCTCCCGGGACTGGCAAGAGACCCAGTACTTC
len: 15; d_gene: TRBD1; abundance: few; v_gene: TRBV5-6; j_gene: TRBJ2-2; CDR3aa: CASSLMAGGYGELFF; CDR3nt: TGTGCCAGCAGCTTGATGGCAGGGGGCTACGGGGAGCTGTTTTTT
len: 15; d_gene: .; abundance: .; v_gene: TRBV2; j_gene: TRBJ1-1; CDR3aa: CASRMESSMNTEAFF; CDR3nt: TGTGCCAGCAGGATGGAGTCCTCGATGAACACTGAAGCTTTCTTT
len: 14; d_gene: .; abundance: .; v_gene: TRBV5-6; j_gene: TRBJ2-7; CDR3aa: CASGDLSKTYEQYF; CDR3nt: TGTGCCAGCGGAGACTTAAGCAAGACCTACGAGCAGTACTTC
len: 15; d_gene: TRBD1; abundance: .; v_gene: TRBV19; j_gene: TRBJ1-5; CDR3aa: CASSIGQQGNQPQHF; CDR3nt: TGTGCCAGTAGTATAGGTCAACAGGGGAACCAGCCCCAGCATTTT
len: 15; d_gene: .; abundance: .; v_gene: TRBV11-2; j_gene: TRBJ1-1; CDR3aa: CASSLPPDLNTEAFF; CDR3nt: TGTGCCAGCAGCTTACCTCCGGACTTGAACACTGAAGCTTTCTTT
len: 15; d_gene: TRBD1; abundance: .; v_gene: TRBV27; j_gene: TRBJ2-7; CDR3aa: CASSRLGQPSYEQYF; CDR3nt: TGTGCCAGCAGTCGATTGGGACAGCCTTCCTACGAGCAGTACTTC
len: 14; d_gene: .; abundance: .; v_gene: TRBV5-6; j_gene: TRBJ2-5; CDR3aa: CASSPLANQETQYF; CDR3nt: TGTGCCAGCAGCCCCCTGGCCAACCAAGAGACCCAGTACTTC
len: 13; d_gene: .; abundance: .; v_gene: TRBV29-1; j_gene: TRBJ2-3; CDR3aa: CSVDLDSPDTQYF; CDR3nt: TGCAGCGTTGATCTCGACTCCCCAGATACGCAGTATTTT
len: 16; d_gene: TRBD1; abundance: .; v_gene: TRBV27; j_gene: TRBJ1-2; CDR3aa: CASSLSTGGAVNGYTF; CDR3nt: TGTGCCAGCAGTTTATCGACAGGGGGCGCAGTTAATGGCTACACCTTC